The clone carrying this T cell receptor beta chain has a handful of counts. Data came from immunoSEQ multiplex PCR; TCRdb stores just in-frame clones and leaves some out. Of 150,000 or so clones listed, about 80% are singletons. Germline lookup yields CDR1 LGHDT and CDR2 YNNKEL (reference sequence). CDR3 size: 14 residues. V was pared by 2 bases and J by 4 bases, with 12 bases between. The sample belongs to a study of blood T cell repertoires in COVID-19. Study information: From the United States, Italy and Spain came samples of acute and convalescent COVID-19.

All enrollees were roughly 18 to 100 years old and from under 25 US areas. Participant-reported clinical history was the basis for cohort assignment. Two negative PCRs, clearance, or symptom resolution characterized the recovered Cohort 3 donors. What was sequenced was PBMCs or T cells enriched from blood (not recorded which). The receptor was derived from a man aged 50-59 years who had recovered from COVID-19. The chain joins TRBV3-1 (or the pseudogene TRBV3-2) to TRBJ2-7, with D possibly TRBD2 on 7 matching bases. This chain's CDR3 is CASSQRGGLYEQYF. For the CDR3, the DNA is TGTGCCAGCAGCCAAAGGGGGGGGCTTTACGAGCAGTACTTC.